This T cell receptor (beta chain) was found in a study of blood T cell repertoires in COVID-19. V was clipped by 0 bases and J by 8 bases, with 10 bases between them. The CDR3 is 13 amino acids. Germline CDR1 and CDR2: ENHRY and SYGVKD. Repertoires were generated with immunoSEQ multiplex PCR, while TCRdb's copy carries only in-frame clones and drops some. The sample shows over 200,000 clones, about 88% of them seen only once. This clone was found once. The sample comprised peripheral blood. The source is a woman aged 55-69 years with acute or convalescent COVID-19. V gene TRBV10-3 combines with J gene TRBJ1-2, with D possibly matching TRBD1 (5 bases). The CDR3 DNA reads as TGTGCCATCAGTGAGTCTGGCAGGGAAGGCTACACCTTC. This encodes CAISESGREGYTF.